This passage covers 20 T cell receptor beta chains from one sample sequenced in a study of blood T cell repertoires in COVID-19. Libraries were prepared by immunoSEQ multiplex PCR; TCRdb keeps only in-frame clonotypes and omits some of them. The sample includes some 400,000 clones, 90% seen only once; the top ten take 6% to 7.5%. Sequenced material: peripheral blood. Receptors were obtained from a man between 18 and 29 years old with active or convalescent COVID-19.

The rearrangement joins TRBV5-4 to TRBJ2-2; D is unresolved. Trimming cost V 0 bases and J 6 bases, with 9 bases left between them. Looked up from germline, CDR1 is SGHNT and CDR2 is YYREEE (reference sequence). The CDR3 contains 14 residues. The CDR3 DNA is TGTGCCAGCAGCTTGGGGGCTATCCCCGGGGAGCTGTTTTTT. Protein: CASSLGAIPGELFF.

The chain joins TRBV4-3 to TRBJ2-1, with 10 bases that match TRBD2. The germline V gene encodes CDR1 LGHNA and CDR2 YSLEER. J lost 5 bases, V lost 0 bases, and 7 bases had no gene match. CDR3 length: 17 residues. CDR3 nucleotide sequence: TGCGCCAGCAGCCAAGATTGGCTAGCGGGAGCCCACAATGAGCAGTTCTTC. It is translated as CASSQDWLAGAHNEQFF.

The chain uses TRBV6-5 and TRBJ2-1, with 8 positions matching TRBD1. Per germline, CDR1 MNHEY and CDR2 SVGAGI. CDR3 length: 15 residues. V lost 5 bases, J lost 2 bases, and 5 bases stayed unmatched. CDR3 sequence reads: CASSRARGPYNEQFF. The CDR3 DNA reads TGTGCCAGCAGTAGGGCCAGGGGGCCCTACAATGAGCAGTTCTTC.

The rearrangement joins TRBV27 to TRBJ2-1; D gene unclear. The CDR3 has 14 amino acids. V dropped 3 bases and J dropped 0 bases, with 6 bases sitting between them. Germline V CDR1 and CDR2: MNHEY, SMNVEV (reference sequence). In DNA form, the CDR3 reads TGTGCCAGCAGTTTTTACAGCTCCTACAATGAGCAGTTCTTC. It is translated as CASSFYSSYNEQFF.

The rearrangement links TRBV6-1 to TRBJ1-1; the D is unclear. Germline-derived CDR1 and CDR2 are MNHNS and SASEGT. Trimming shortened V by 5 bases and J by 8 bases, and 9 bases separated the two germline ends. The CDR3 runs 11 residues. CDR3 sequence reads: CASSPVVEAFF. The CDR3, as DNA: TGTGCCAGCAGTCCTGTTGTGGAAGCTTTCTTT.

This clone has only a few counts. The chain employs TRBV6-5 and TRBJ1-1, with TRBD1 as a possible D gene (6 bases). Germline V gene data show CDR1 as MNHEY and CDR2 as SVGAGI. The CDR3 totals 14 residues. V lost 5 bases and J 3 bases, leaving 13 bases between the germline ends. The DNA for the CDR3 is TGTGCCAGCAGTATGGCCAGGGGTGACACTGAAGCTTTCTTT. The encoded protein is CASSMARGDTEAFF.

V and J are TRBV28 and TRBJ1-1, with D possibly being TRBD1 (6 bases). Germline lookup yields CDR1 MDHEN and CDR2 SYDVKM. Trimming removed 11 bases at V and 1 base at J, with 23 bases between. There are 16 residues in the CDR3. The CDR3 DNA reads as TGTGCCTCACGCGCTGGGGGCAGTTCCTGGAACACTGAAGCTTTCTTT. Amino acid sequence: CASRAGGSSWNTEAFF.

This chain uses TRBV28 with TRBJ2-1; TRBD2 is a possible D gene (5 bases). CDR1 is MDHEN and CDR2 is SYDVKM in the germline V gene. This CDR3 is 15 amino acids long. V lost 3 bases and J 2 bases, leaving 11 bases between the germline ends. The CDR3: CASSFPGGPYNEQFF. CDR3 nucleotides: TGTGCCAGCAGTTTTCCCGGAGGTCCCTACAATGAGCAGTTCTTC.

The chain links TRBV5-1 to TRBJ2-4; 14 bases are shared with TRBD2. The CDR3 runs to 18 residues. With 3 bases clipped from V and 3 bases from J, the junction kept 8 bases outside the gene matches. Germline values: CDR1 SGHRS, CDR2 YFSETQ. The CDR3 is CASSSGTSGSLGKNIQYF. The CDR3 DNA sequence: TGCGCCAGCAGCTCCGGGACTAGCGGGAGTCTCGGCAAAAACATTCAGTACTTC.

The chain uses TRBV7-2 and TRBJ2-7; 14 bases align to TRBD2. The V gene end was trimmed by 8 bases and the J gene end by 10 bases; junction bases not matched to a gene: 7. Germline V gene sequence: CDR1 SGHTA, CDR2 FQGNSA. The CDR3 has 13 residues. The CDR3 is CASEGLAGVHQYF. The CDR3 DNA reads TGTGCCAGCGAGGGACTAGCGGGAGTCCATCAGTACTTC.

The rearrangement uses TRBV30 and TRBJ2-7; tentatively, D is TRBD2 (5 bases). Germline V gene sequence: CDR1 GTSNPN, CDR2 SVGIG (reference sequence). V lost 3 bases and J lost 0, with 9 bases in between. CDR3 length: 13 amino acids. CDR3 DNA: TGTGCCTGGAGGAGGGAGAGCTCCTACGAGCAGTACTTC. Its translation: CAWRRESSYEQYF. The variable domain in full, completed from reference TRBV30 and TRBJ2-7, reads SQTIHQWPATLVQPVGSPLSLECTVEGTSNPNLYWYRQAAGRGLQLLFYSVGIGQISSEVPQNLSASRPQDRQFILSSKKLLLSDSGFYLCAWRRESSYEQYFGPGTRLTVT.

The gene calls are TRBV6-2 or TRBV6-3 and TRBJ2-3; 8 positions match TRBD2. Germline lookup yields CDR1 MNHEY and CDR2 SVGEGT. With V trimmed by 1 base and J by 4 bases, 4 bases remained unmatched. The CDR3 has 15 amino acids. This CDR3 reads CASSYFGRGADTQYF. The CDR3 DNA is TGTGCCAGCAGTTACTTCGGGAGGGGAGCAGATACGCAGTATTTT.

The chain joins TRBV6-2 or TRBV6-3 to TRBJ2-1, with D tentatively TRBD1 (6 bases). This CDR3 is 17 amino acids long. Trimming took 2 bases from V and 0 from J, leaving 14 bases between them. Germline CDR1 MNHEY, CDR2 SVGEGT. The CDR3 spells CASSYHKQGSSYNEQFF. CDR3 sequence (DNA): TGTGCCAGCAGTTACCACAAACAGGGTAGCTCCTACAATGAGCAGTTCTTC.

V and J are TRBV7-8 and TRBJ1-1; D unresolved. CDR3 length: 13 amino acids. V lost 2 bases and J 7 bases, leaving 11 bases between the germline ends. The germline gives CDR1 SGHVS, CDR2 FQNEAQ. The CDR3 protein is CASSLRGSFEAFF. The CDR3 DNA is TGTGCCAGCAGCTTAAGAGGGTCCTTTGAAGCTTTCTTT.

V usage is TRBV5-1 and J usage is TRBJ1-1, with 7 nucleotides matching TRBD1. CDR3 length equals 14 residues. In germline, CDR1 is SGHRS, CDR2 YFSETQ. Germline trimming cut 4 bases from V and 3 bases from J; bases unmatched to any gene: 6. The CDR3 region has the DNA TGCGCCAGCAGCCAAAAGACAGGGTACACTGAAGCTTTCTTT. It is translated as CASSQKTGYTEAFF.

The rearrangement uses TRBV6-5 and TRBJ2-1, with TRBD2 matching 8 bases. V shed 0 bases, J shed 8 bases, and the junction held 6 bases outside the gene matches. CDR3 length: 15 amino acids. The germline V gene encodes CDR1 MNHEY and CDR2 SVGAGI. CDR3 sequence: CASSYSSGRWDEQFF. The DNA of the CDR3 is TGTGCCAGCAGTTACTCCAGCGGGAGATGGGATGAGCAGTTCTTC.

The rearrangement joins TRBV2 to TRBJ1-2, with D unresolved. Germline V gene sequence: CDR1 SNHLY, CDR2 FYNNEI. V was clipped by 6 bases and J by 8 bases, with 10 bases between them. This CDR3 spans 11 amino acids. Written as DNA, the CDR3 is TGTGCCAGCAGGAGGGATTACGGCTACACCTTC. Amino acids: CASRRDYGYTF. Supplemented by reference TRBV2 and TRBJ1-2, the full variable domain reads EPEVTQTPSHQVTQMGQEVILRCVPISNHLYFYWYRQILGQKVEFLVSFYNNEISEKSEIFDDQFSVERPDGSNFTLKIRSTKLEDSAMYFCASRRDYGYTFGSGTRLTVV.

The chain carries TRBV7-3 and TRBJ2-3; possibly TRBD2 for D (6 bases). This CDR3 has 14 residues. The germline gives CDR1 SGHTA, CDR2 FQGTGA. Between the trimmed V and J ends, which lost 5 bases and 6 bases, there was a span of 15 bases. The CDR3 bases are TGTGCCAGCAGCCGCTCAGGAGGGCAGGATACGCAGTATTTT. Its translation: CASSRSGGQDTQYF. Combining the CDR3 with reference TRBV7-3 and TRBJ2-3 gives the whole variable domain GAGVSQTPSNKVTEKGKYVELRCDPISGHTALYWYRQSLGQGPEFLIYFQGTGAADDSGLPNDRFFAVRPEGSVSTLKIQRTERGDSAVYLCASSRSGGQDTQYFGPGTRLTVL.

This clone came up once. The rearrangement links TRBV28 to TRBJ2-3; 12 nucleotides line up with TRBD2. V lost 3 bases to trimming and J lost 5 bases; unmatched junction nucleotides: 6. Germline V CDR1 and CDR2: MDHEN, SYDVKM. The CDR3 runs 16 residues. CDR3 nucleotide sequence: TGTGCCAGCAGTTTGCAACTAGCGGGAGGACAAGATACGCAGTATTTT. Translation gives CASSLQLAGGQDTQYF.

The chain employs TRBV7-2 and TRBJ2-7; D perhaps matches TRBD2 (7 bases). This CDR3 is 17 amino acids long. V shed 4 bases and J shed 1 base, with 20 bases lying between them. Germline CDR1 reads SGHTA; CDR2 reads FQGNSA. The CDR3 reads CASSSRGEGLYSYEQYF. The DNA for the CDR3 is TGTGCCAGCAGCTCTAGGGGGGAGGGACTATATTCCTACGAGCAGTACTTC.